A single TCR beta chain is shown here with its context. What it recognizes is unknown. The CDR3 spans 15 residues. Germline-derived CDR1 and CDR2 are LGHNA and YSLEER. V lost 0 bases, J lost 5 bases, and 13 bases lay in between. This specimen belongs to a study of T cells in Graves' hyperthyroidism and ophthalmopathy. About the research overall: At the time of initial diagnosis and before any treatment, peripheral blood was collected. Findings of the study overall: It was a median roughly six months before onset that the model predicted ophthalmopathy.

RNA transcripts provided the source from which TCR beta CDR3 regions were amplified. The HTBI primer set drove a first-round RT-PCR of the TCR CDR3. TCRdb called the multiplex PCR reads again in MiXCR, with one record for every CDR3 protein. The sample consists of about 350,000 distinct CDR3 sequences, about a sixth of them appearing once. The sample taken for sequencing was blood. The receptor was derived from a woman aged 40 to 50 with Graves' ophthalmopathy. The chain combines TRBV4-3 with TRBJ1-1; D ambiguous. The DNA for the CDR3 is TGCGCCAGCAGCCAAGATTCGGTCCGGGAGACTGAAGCTTTCTTT. Translation: CASSQDSVRETEAFF.